This is a list of T cell receptor beta chains from one sample in a study of cytomegalovirus exposure and HLA in healthy donors. Using immunoSEQ multiplex PCR, the repertoire was profiled, and TCRdb retains in-frame clones only, with some absent. The sample includes more than 200,000 clones, just under 70% of them seen just once. The sample consisted of PBMCs. These receptors were obtained from a man in his forties in good health and CMV-seropositive. Both conserved end residues are part of each CDR3. Each record gives: V gene, clone size, J gene, D gene, CDR3 DNA, CDR3 protein. A D gene is named only where the DNA matches it firmly. Not every row has a clone size; where given, it reads once, few, many or a size class.

v_call: TRBV7-9
clone_size: NA
j_call: TRBJ2-1
d_call: TRBD2
cdr3_nt: TGTGCCAGCAGCTACGGGACTAGCGGGGGGGCCGGTGAGCAGTTCTTC
cdr3_aa: CASSYGTSGGAGEQFF

v_call: TRBV25-1
clone_size: NA
j_call: TRBJ1-3
d_call: NA
cdr3_nt: TGTGCCTCAGCTGCGGGGGCTGGAAACACCATATATTTT
cdr3_aa: CASAAGAGNTIYF

v_call: TRBV11-2
clone_size: NA
j_call: TRBJ2-7
d_call: TRBD2
cdr3_nt: TGTGCCAGCAGCTCCTGGACTAGCGGGGGGGCGGTAGAGCAGTACTTC
cdr3_aa: CASSSWTSGGAVEQYF

v_call: TRBV7-8
clone_size: NA
j_call: TRBJ1-3
d_call: NA
cdr3_nt: TGTGCCAGCAGCTTAGATTCACGGGGGGCCTTAAACACCATATATTTT
cdr3_aa: CASSLDSRGALNTIYF

v_call: TRBV9
clone_size: NA
j_call: TRBJ2-3
d_call: TRBD1
cdr3_nt: TGTGCCAGCAGTACAACAGGGGACCCAAGCACAGATACGCAGTATTTT
cdr3_aa: CASSTTGDPSTDTQYF

v_call: TRBV2
clone_size: few
j_call: TRBJ2-5
d_call: NA
cdr3_nt: TGTGCCAGCAGTGAAGCGCTAAAGGGAGGAGAGACCCAGTACTTC
cdr3_aa: CASSEALKGGETQYF

v_call: TRBV5-4
clone_size: NA
j_call: TRBJ1-2
d_call: TRBD1
cdr3_nt: TGTGCCAGCAGATTCTATACAGGGGATGGCTACACCTTC
cdr3_aa: CASRFYTGDGYTF

v_call: TRBV15
clone_size: NA
j_call: TRBJ1-5
d_call: TRBD1
cdr3_nt: TGTGCCACCAGCGGAGGGACAGGGAATCAGCCCCAGCATTTT
cdr3_aa: CATSGGTGNQPQHF

v_call: TRBV14
clone_size: NA
j_call: TRBJ1-1
d_call: NA
cdr3_nt: TGTGCCAGCAGCACCAGGGGAAACACTGAAGCTTTCTTT
cdr3_aa: CASSTRGNTEAFF

v_call: TRBV4-2
clone_size: NA
j_call: TRBJ2-5
d_call: TRBD1
cdr3_nt: TGTGCCAGCAGCTCCTGGGGGACAGAAGTCCAAGAGACCCAGTACTTC
cdr3_aa: CASSSWGTEVQETQYF

v_call: TRBV21-1
clone_size: NA
j_call: TRBJ2-7
d_call: NA
cdr3_nt: TGTGCCAGCAGTGACAGCGACGAGCAGTACTTC
cdr3_aa: CASSDSDEQYF

v_call: TRBV6-5
clone_size: NA
j_call: TRBJ1-1
d_call: NA
cdr3_nt: TGTGCCAGCAGTTTCCGGGGTGCGAACACTGAAGCTTTCTTT
cdr3_aa: CASSFRGANTEAFF

v_call: TRBV21-1
clone_size: few
j_call: TRBJ1-5
d_call: NA
cdr3_nt: TGTGCCAGCAGCAAGAGGAAGAGCAATCAGCCCCAGCATTTT
cdr3_aa: CASSKRKSNQPQHF

v_call: TRBV5-1
clone_size: NA
j_call: TRBJ2-1
d_call: NA
cdr3_nt: TGCGCCAGCAGCGGAGCTTTAGCGGAGCAGTTCTTC
cdr3_aa: CASSGALAEQFF

v_call: TRBV5-1
clone_size: NA
j_call: TRBJ1-2
d_call: TRBD1
cdr3_nt: TGCGCCAGCAGTGAACTACAGGGGGCTGAATATGGCTACACCTTC
cdr3_aa: CASSELQGAEYGYTF

v_call: TRBV7-9
clone_size: NA
j_call: TRBJ1-1
d_call: NA
cdr3_nt: TGTGCCAGCAGCCCCCGGGTCCCAAGTGAAGCTTTCTTT
cdr3_aa: CASSPRVPSEAFF

v_call: TRBV5-1
clone_size: NA
j_call: TRBJ1-5
d_call: NA
cdr3_nt: TGCGCCAGCAGCTTGGAAGGGGGAAACCTTAATCAGCCCCAGCATTTT
cdr3_aa: CASSLEGGNLNQPQHF

v_call: TRBV4-1
clone_size: NA
j_call: TRBJ2-1
d_call: NA
cdr3_nt: TGCGCCAGCAGCCCCACCCCGGTTACGCGGGGAGAGCAGTTCTTC
cdr3_aa: CASSPTPVTRGEQFF

v_call: TRBV2
clone_size: NA
j_call: TRBJ1-5
d_call: NA
cdr3_nt: TGTGCCAGCAATGTCTTTGAGGGCAATCAGCCCCAGCATTTT
cdr3_aa: CASNVFEGNQPQHF

v_call: TRBV5-4
clone_size: NA
j_call: TRBJ2-7
d_call: TRBD1
cdr3_nt: TGTGCCAGCAGCTTTCCGGGACAGACCTACGAGCAGTACTTC
cdr3_aa: CASSFPGQTYEQYF

v_call: TRBV6-1
clone_size: NA
j_call: TRBJ1-1
d_call: TRBD1
cdr3_nt: TGTGCCAGCATTTTTGCAGGGGGCGCTGAAGCTTTCTTT
cdr3_aa: CASIFAGGAEAFF

v_call: TRBV6-4
clone_size: NA
j_call: TRBJ2-3
d_call: NA
cdr3_nt: TGTGCCAGCAGTGACGGCGGGTATAGCACAGATACGCAGTATTTT
cdr3_aa: CASSDGGYSTDTQYF

v_call: TRBV10-3
clone_size: few
j_call: TRBJ2-2
d_call: TRBD2
cdr3_nt: TGTGCCAAGGCGGTTAGCGGGGGGAACACCGGGGAGCTGTTTTTT
cdr3_aa: CAKAVSGGNTGELFF

v_call: TRBV13
clone_size: few
j_call: TRBJ1-4
d_call: NA
cdr3_nt: TGTGCCAGCAGCTTAGGGACAGATGAAAAACTGTTTTTT
cdr3_aa: CASSLGTDEKLFF

v_call: TRBV7-3
clone_size: NA
j_call: TRBJ1-1
d_call: TRBD1
cdr3_nt: TGTGCCAGCAGCTTAGGGACAGAGAACACTGAAGCTTTCTTT
cdr3_aa: CASSLGTENTEAFF

v_call: TRBV9
clone_size: NA
j_call: TRBJ1-1
d_call: NA
cdr3_nt: TGTGCCAGCAGCGCCGAACCTAGGGCGGAGGTTTTCTTT
cdr3_aa: CASSAEPRAEVFF

v_call: TRBV7-2
clone_size: NA
j_call: TRBJ1-2
d_call: NA
cdr3_nt: TGTGCCAGCAGCTTACACAGTAACTATGGCTACACCTTC
cdr3_aa: CASSLHSNYGYTF

v_call: TRBV18
clone_size: once
j_call: TRBJ1-2
d_call: TRBD1
cdr3_nt: TGTGCCAGCTACTCTCAGAGCGGACAGGGAGCCCGATTCTATGGCTACACCTTC
cdr3_aa: CASYSQSGQGARFYGYTF

v_call: TRBV2
clone_size: NA
j_call: TRBJ2-7
d_call: TRBD2
cdr3_nt: TGTGCCAGCAGGCTCGGGGGGTCCGAGCAGTACTTC
cdr3_aa: CASRLGGSEQYF

v_call: TRBV2
clone_size: NA
j_call: TRBJ1-1
d_call: TRBD1
cdr3_nt: TGTGCCAGCAGCCCCGGGACAGCCAACACTGAAGCTTTCTTT
cdr3_aa: CASSPGTANTEAFF

v_call: TRBV5-1
clone_size: few
j_call: TRBJ2-7
d_call: NA
cdr3_nt: TGCGCCAGCAGCCAAACGGGAACGGCCTACGAGCAGTACTTC
cdr3_aa: CASSQTGTAYEQYF

v_call: TRBV2
clone_size: NA
j_call: TRBJ2-7
d_call: NA
cdr3_nt: TGTGCCAGCAGTCCCTCTCCCGGGGCCTACGAGCAGTACTTC
cdr3_aa: CASSPSPGAYEQYF

v_call: TRBV28
clone_size: NA
j_call: TRBJ2-7
d_call: TRBD1
cdr3_nt: TGTGCCAGCAGTGACACAGGGGCCAGCTCCTACGAGCAGTACTTC
cdr3_aa: CASSDTGASSYEQYF

v_call: TRBV5-1
clone_size: NA
j_call: TRBJ1-4
d_call: TRBD1
cdr3_nt: TGCGCCAGCAGCTCAAGTACAGGGGGGGAAAAACTGTTTTTT
cdr3_aa: CASSSSTGGEKLFF

v_call: TRBV4-1
clone_size: NA
j_call: TRBJ1-1
d_call: TRBD1
cdr3_nt: TGCGCCAGCAGCCCTGCCGGGACAGGGGTCACTGAAGCTTTCTTT
cdr3_aa: CASSPAGTGVTEAFF

v_call: TRBV7-2
clone_size: NA
j_call: TRBJ2-5
d_call: TRBD2
cdr3_nt: TGTGCCAGCAGCACACTAGCGGGGTACCAAGAGACCCAGTACTTC
cdr3_aa: CASSTLAGYQETQYF

v_call: TRBV28
clone_size: few
j_call: TRBJ2-5
d_call: NA
cdr3_nt: TGTGCCAGCAGTTTAGACTCCGGGAGAGAGACCCAGTACTTC
cdr3_aa: CASSLDSGRETQYF

v_call: TRBV5-4
clone_size: once
j_call: TRBJ1-6
d_call: TRBD1
cdr3_nt: TGTGCCAGCAGCTTGGCCGTGGGACAGGGGAATTCACCCCTCCACTTT
cdr3_aa: CASSLAVGQGNSPLHF

v_call: TRBV25-1
clone_size: NA
j_call: TRBJ1-1
d_call: NA
cdr3_nt: TGTGCCAGCCTGGGGGGGAAGGCTTTCTTT
cdr3_aa: CASLGGKAFF

v_call: TRBV14
clone_size: NA
j_call: TRBJ2-7
d_call: NA
cdr3_nt: TGTGCCAGCAGCCAAGACGTAGAGGGCGAGCAGTACTTC
cdr3_aa: CASSQDVEGEQYF

v_call: TRBV19
clone_size: once
j_call: TRBJ2-7
d_call: TRBD1
cdr3_nt: TGTGCCAGTAGTCCCCGCGGACAGGGTGAATCTCGTGAGCAGTACTTC
cdr3_aa: CASSPRGQGESREQYF

v_call: TRBV6-5
clone_size: once
j_call: TRBJ2-3
d_call: TRBD2
cdr3_nt: TGTGCCAGCAGCCAGCTAGCGGGGAGCACAGATACGCAGTATTTT
cdr3_aa: CASSQLAGSTDTQYF

v_call: TRBV7-2
clone_size: NA
j_call: TRBJ1-6
d_call: NA
cdr3_nt: TGTGCCAGCAGCTTGACAGGACAGAATTCACCCCTCCACTTT
cdr3_aa: CASSLTGQNSPLHF

v_call: TRBV2
clone_size: NA
j_call: TRBJ2-7
d_call: NA
cdr3_nt: TGTGCCAGCAGGCGCGAGGGTTACGAGCAGTACTTC
cdr3_aa: CASRREGYEQYF

v_call: TRBV15
clone_size: NA
j_call: TRBJ2-7
d_call: NA
cdr3_nt: TGTGCCACCAGCAGCGCTTTCTGGGACGGGGGAGGCGAGCAGTACTTC
cdr3_aa: CATSSAFWDGGGEQYF

v_call: TRBV19
clone_size: NA
j_call: TRBJ1-5
d_call: NA
cdr3_nt: TGTGCCAGTAGTATCTACGGGAACAGCAATCAGCCCCAGCATTTT
cdr3_aa: CASSIYGNSNQPQHF

v_call: TRBV6-5
clone_size: NA
j_call: TRBJ1-1
d_call: NA
cdr3_nt: TGTGCCAGCAGTTACTCGTCAAAACAGGGCTCTGAAGCTTTCTTT
cdr3_aa: CASSYSSKQGSEAFF

v_call: TRBV12-5
clone_size: NA
j_call: TRBJ2-5
d_call: NA
cdr3_nt: TGTGCTAGTGGTTTGGGACAGCACCAAGAGACCCAGTACTTC
cdr3_aa: CASGLGQHQETQYF

v_call: TRBV7-9
clone_size: NA
j_call: TRBJ1-6
d_call: NA
cdr3_nt: TGTTCCAGCAGCCGACCGGGATTCAATGATTCACCCCTCCACTTT
cdr3_aa: CSSSRPGFNDSPLHF

v_call: TRBV5-6
clone_size: NA
j_call: TRBJ1-4
d_call: TRBD1
cdr3_nt: TGTGCCAGCAGCATACAGGGGGGTAATGAAAAACTGTTTTTT
cdr3_aa: CASSIQGGNEKLFF

v_call: TRBV11-2
clone_size: NA
j_call: TRBJ2-2
d_call: TRBD1
cdr3_nt: TGTGCCAGCAGCTTGGCTGGGACAGGGGGGACCGGGGAGCTGTTTTTT
cdr3_aa: CASSLAGTGGTGELFF

v_call: TRBV4-3
clone_size: few
j_call: TRBJ1-5
d_call: NA
cdr3_nt: TGCGCCAGCAGCCAACTTAGGGGGAAGCCCCAGCATTTT
cdr3_aa: CASSQLRGKPQHF

v_call: TRBV11-2
clone_size: NA
j_call: TRBJ2-2
d_call: TRBD2
cdr3_nt: TGTGCCAGCAGCTTAGGAGGCGGGGGGGCCCCCGGGGAGCTGTTTTTT
cdr3_aa: CASSLGGGGAPGELFF

v_call: TRBV6-1
clone_size: few
j_call: TRBJ1-5
d_call: NA
cdr3_nt: TGTGCCAGCAGCGAACAGGGAAATCAGCCCCAGCATTTT
cdr3_aa: CASSEQGNQPQHF

v_call: TRBV7-2
clone_size: NA
j_call: TRBJ1-4
d_call: NA
cdr3_nt: TGTGCCAGCAGTCTATCTTCGACTAATGAAAAACTGTTTTTT
cdr3_aa: CASSLSSTNEKLFF